This T cell receptor (beta chain) comes out of a study of T cell responses to AZD1222 COVID-19 vaccine. Assay: immunoSEQ multiplex PCR; the TCRdb copy retains only in-frame clones and omits some. The sample consists of tens of thousands of clones, roughly 90% of them appearing once. For this clone: Its cognate antigen is unknown.

Whole-study findings and limits: Along spike, vaccine-associated CD4 TCRs were found throughout, with dominance at 160-218 and 743-854.

Here the sequenced sample was peripheral blood, taken on day 0 of MenACWY control vaccination. The receptor was isolated from an adult in good health.

This chain's CDR3 is CAWKKSWTNEDEKLFF. CDR3 in DNA: TGTGCCTGGAAAAAGTCCTGGACGAACGAGGATGAAAAACTGTTTTTT. The V gene is TRBV30, the J gene TRBJ1-4; D is unclear. Per germline, CDR1 GTSNPN and CDR2 SVGIG (reference sequence). The CDR3 totals 16 residues. The V gene lost 4 bases and the J gene lost 6 bases, with 21 bases spanning the gap.